The source of this T cell receptor beta chain is a study of T cells after yellow fever vaccination. Study details: It was SMART-Seq v4 Ultra Low Input that prepared the fractions with low cell numbers.

The CDR3 has 13 amino acids. V dropped 2 bases and J dropped 9 bases, with 10 bases sitting between them. TCRdb re-called the 5' RACE reads with MiXCR, one entry per CDR3 protein. Among around 500,000 distinct CDR3 sequences listed, 20% to 25% were seen once. Concerning this clonotype itself: Its matching antigen is unknown.

Study results and caveats: Boosting was followed by the reappearance of most primary-vaccination clones (just under 98% CD4, around 86% CD8). Bulk-population clonotypes that are abundant could appear as contaminants in FACS-sorted repertoires.

This rearrangement joins TRBV12-3 or TRBV12-4 to TRBJ2-2; D not resolved. This TCR came from a man between 18 and 35 years old who received the YFV17D yellow fever vaccine. This specimen was PBMCs, taken roughly 20 days after the first yellow fever vaccination. CDR3 sequence (DNA): TGTGCCAGCAGTTTACTTACCCGTAGGGAGCTGTTTTTT. Amino acids: CASSLLTRRELFF.